This TCR beta chain was sequenced in a study of regulatory T cells in long-lasting Graves disease. Study results and caveats: New patients shared about a thousand public clonotypes, fewer than the approximately 2,700 shared by persistent patients.

This clonotype was detected ten times or more. Antigen specificity is unknown. In germline, CDR1 is SGHVS, CDR2 FQNEAQ. The CDR3 spans 13 residues. The V end was cut by 4 bases, the J end by 8 bases, with 12 bases between. TCR beta libraries were built with iRepertoire HTBI primers and Arm-PCR of CDR3 regions. TCRdb recomputed calls from the multiplex PCR reads with MiXCR, one row per CDR3 protein. Here the sample spans about 440,000 distinct CDR3 sequences, over 15% being singletons. Documented time point: newly diagnosed GD, antithyroid drugs for less than 3 months. RNA from PBMCs was the source of the TCR library. Diagnoses of Graves' disease were made by American Thyroid Association guidelines. The EDTA tubes were filled with 8 to 9.5 milliliters of drawn peripheral blood. These sequences were also reported in another study, on T cells in Graves' hyperthyroidism and ophthalmopathy. That report adds: Absence of ophthalmopathy progression within 18 months defined stable Graves' hyperthyroidism.

The specimen was peripheral blood mononuclear cells (PBMCs), collected at new diagnosis, from a patient treated with antithyroid drugs. The clonotype originates from a woman aged 25 to 39 with Graves disease. This chain uses TRBV7-8 with TRBJ2-1, with a tentative D call TRBD2 (6 bases). CDR3 region: CASSWSRRDEQFF. In DNA form, the CDR3 reads TGTGCCAGCAGCTGGTCTAGGAGGGATGAGCAGTTCTTC.